The TCR beta chain described here comes from a study of Ad26.COV2.S vaccination and SARS-CoV-2 variants. For the study at large: In the study, Ad26.COV2.S was injected intramuscularly once, or twice 56 days apart.

Germline CDR1 and CDR2: LNHDA and SQIVND (reference sequence). V dropped 3 bases and J dropped 4; count of bases not matched to a gene: 6. The CDR3 length is 15 residues. Sequencing was performed with immunoSEQ multiplex PCR; in TCRdb, only in-frame clones are kept and a portion is missing. The data show 400,000 to 450,000 clones, roughly 90% seen once. Treatment noted: over 15 received Ad26.COV2.S at low or high dose, single or two shots; several received placebo; per-sample allocation not given. The investigators took samples on day 63 after the first vaccine or placebo injection. This TCR derives from a person aged 18-60 years who received the Ad26.COV2.S COVID-19 vaccine or a placebo. This sequence joins TRBV19 and TRBJ2-1; 7 nucleotides agree with TRBD1. This specimen was peripheral blood, taken in a trial of Ad26.COV2.S vaccine versus placebo. The CDR3: CASSIGQGVYNEQFF. The CDR3 DNA reads TGTGCCAGTAGTATTGGGCAGGGGGTGTACAATGAGCAGTTCTTC.